The TCR beta chain under discussion was sequenced for a study of cytomegalovirus exposure and HLA in healthy donors. Overall study results and limits: TCR beta chains associated with HLA were, in a later analysis, more clonally expanded than equally common others. Sequence variants that were highly shared formed a cluster that was likely a sequencing artifact. Despite most TCR sequences being rare, some public TCRs occurred in many donors. Cytomegalovirus association was assigned to some 160 TCR beta chains.

The PCR made use of 60 Vbeta and 13 Jbeta primers. TCRdb's copy holds only in-frame clones and misses some; the assay was immunoSEQ multiplex PCR. The table includes over 150,000 clones, about 80% detected once. With regard to this clone: Its target is not known.

The length of the CDR3 is 16 residues. Per germline, CDR1 KGHSH and CDR2 LQKENI. Unmatched junction bases numbered 5, after V lost 3 bases and J lost 0 bases. J is TRBJ1-5 and V is TRBV18; 7 positions match TRBD1. Sequencing was done on a sample of PBMCs. The receptor was derived from a boy younger than 18 in good health and CMV-seronegative. CDR3 nucleotides: TGTGCCAGCTCACCTTCGAACAGGGGTAGCAATCAGCCCCAGCATTTT. Its protein product is CASSPSNRGSNQPQHF.